The present TCR beta chain was sequenced within a study of monozygotic twins with inflammatory bowel disease. Comments on this clonotype: Its antigen is currently unknown.

Unsorted whole blood yielded the total RNA, with T cells left unselected. General study results and limits: Individual T cell subtypes were not distinguishable. Those with IBD had lower TCRbeta diversity (inverse Simpson) than their healthy co-twins did.

TCRdb re-called the 5' RACE reads, yielding one record per CDR3 amino acid sequence without DNA. This sample contains 400,000 or so distinct CDR3 sequences. The sequencing input was blood. This receptor was obtained from a human donor with ulcerative colitis or Crohn's disease, or a healthy co-twin of an affected twin (not recorded which).

The CDR3 sequence: CASSQEGRGYTF. This sequence joins TRBV4-2 and TRBJ1-2. The CDR3 has 12 amino acids. The V gene's germline CDR1 is LGHNA and CDR2 YNFKEQ.